What follows are 21 T cell receptor beta chains derived from one specimen sequenced in a study of beta chain features in type 1 diabetes. Reverse transcription of all isolated RNA meant that expressed TCRB transcripts were sequenced. Data came from immunoSEQ multiplex PCR; TCRdb stores just in-frame clones and leaves some out. Here the sample spans 300,000 to 450,000 clones, roughly 21% being singletons. Sequencing was carried out using naive CD4+ T cells from blood. These receptors came from a woman younger than 30 in good health.

This clone was counted between two and nine times. This chain links TRBV11-3 with TRBJ1-1; no firm D call. This CDR3 contains 11 residues. The V end lost 7 bases, the J end lost 10 bases, and 13 bases lay between the germline ends. Germline CDR1 and CDR2: SGHNT and YENEEA. The CDR3 DNA reads as TGTGCCAGCACCCGAGGGAGCGCAGCTTTCTTT. Translated, it gives CASTRGSAAFF.

This clone has only a few counts. The CDR3 is CAWIASSASYEQYF. The CDR3 coding sequence is TGTGCCTGGATCGCTTCTAGCGCCTCCTACGAGCAGTACTTC. This chain joins TRBV30 and TRBJ2-7; D perhaps matches TRBD2 (6 bases). Germline assignment: CDR1 GTSNPN and CDR2 SVGIG (reference sequence). This CDR3 region has 14 residues. Trimming cost V 4 bases and J 0 bases, with 13 bases left between them.

The sample holds a few counts of this clone. Other DNA sequences in this sample translate to the same CDR3. The chain is built from TRBV5-1 and TRBJ2-6; D gene ambiguous. Trimming left V 1 base short and J 0 bases short, with 5 bases between. CDR3 length: 15 amino acids. CDR1 is SGHRS, CDR2 YFSETQ, per germline. The CDR3 region is CASSLSSSGANVLTF. CDR3 DNA sequence: TGCGCCAGCAGCTTGAGTAGCTCTGGGGCCAACGTCCTGACTTTC.

This clone was detected a few times. The gene calls are TRBV6-1 and TRBJ2-1; D may be TRBD2 (6 bases). V was shortened by 6 bases and J by 8 bases, with 14 bases between the two germline ends. The CDR3 is 13 residues long. In germline, CDR1 is MNHNS, CDR2 SASEGT. CDR3 protein: CASRSAGLDEQFF. CDR3 DNA sequence: TGTGCCAGCAGATCCGCGGGGCTCGATGAGCAGTTCTTC.

This clone was detected only a few times. V usage is TRBV4-2 and J usage is TRBJ2-7; possible D gene TRBD2, 6 bases. V dropped 0 bases and J dropped 1 base, with 19 bases sitting between them. This CDR3 region has 18 residues. Germline V gene data show CDR1 as LGHNA and CDR2 as YNFKEQ. CDR3 bases: TGTGCCAGCAGCCAAGATCAATACGGGCGGGGACTTTCCTACGAGCAGTACTTC. This translates into CASSQDQYGRGLSYEQYF.

This clone has just one count. The chain uses TRBV2 and TRBJ2-5; TRBD2 matches 13 bases. The CDR3 runs to 17 residues. In germline, CDR1 is SNHLY, CDR2 FYNNEI. V shed 4 bases, J shed 0 bases, and the junction held 5 bases outside the gene matches. As DNA, the CDR3 is TGTGCCAGCAGTGGATTACTAGCGGGGGGGCACCAAGAGACCCAGTACTTC. Encoded protein: CASSGLLAGGHQETQYF.

This chain links TRBV6-6 with TRBJ2-3; TRBD2 aligns across 7 bases. Trimming took 4 bases from V and 6 from J; bases not matched to a gene: 13. Germline CDR1 is MNHNY and CDR2 is SVGAGI (reference sequence). CDR3 length: 16 residues. The CDR3 spells CASSSPRSTGGDTQYF. CDR3 sequence (DNA): TGTGCCAGCAGTTCCCCGCGGAGTACCGGGGGGGATACGCAGTATTTT.

The V gene is TRBV29-1, the J gene TRBJ2-5; 7 nucleotides match TRBD2. J gave up 2 bases and V 3 bases, and 3 bases lay outside the gene matches. Germline assignment: CDR1 SQVTM and CDR2 ANQGSEA. This CDR3 is 13 amino acids long. The CDR3 loop reads CSVDQAGQETQYF. The CDR3 DNA follows: TGCAGCGTTGATCAAGCGGGACAAGAGACCCAGTACTTC.

This clone was counted between two and nine times. This rearrangement joins TRBV29-1 to TRBJ2-3, with unresolved D. CDR3 length: 13 residues. In germline, CDR1 is SQVTM, CDR2 ANQGSEA. Trimming removed 1 base from V and 5 bases from J, with 10 bases in between. For the CDR3, the DNA is TGCAGCGTTGAAGGCCAGATAAGAGATACGCAGTATTTT. Translated: CSVEGQIRDTQYF.

The chain carries TRBV15 and TRBJ2-3, with TRBD2 matching over 10 bases. The V and J ends lost 9 bases and 4 bases, in that order; junction bases with no gene match: 4. The V gene's germline CDR1 is LNHNV and CDR2 YYDKDF (reference sequence). The CDR3 covers 13 residues. This CDR3 reads CATKLAGSDTQYF. The CDR3 DNA follows: TGTGCCACTAAACTAGCGGGGTCAGATACGCAGTATTTT.

This clone was recorded a few times. Its ends do not fully match the called genes, so a read error is possible. The CDR3 spells CASGLASGTPDTQYF. Here the CDR3 DNA reads TGCGCCAGCGGCTTAGCTAGCGGGACTCCAGATACGCAGTATTTT. This rearrangement joins TRBV5-1 to TRBJ2-3; 9 bases line up with TRBD2. Looked up from germline, CDR1 is SGHRS and CDR2 is YFSETQ. The CDR3 totals 15 residues.

The CDR3 DNA sequence: TGTGCCAGCAGAGCGCCGACCTACGAGCAGTACTTC. Translating gives CASRAPTYEQYF. The chain is built from TRBV6-1 and TRBJ2-7; D uncertain. CDR1 and CDR2 (germline): MNHNS, SASEGT. Trimming took 6 bases from V and 2 from J, leaving 8 bases between them. The CDR3 is 12 amino acids.

This clone was observed a handful of times. This chain uses TRBV5-1 with TRBJ2-3; D is perhaps TRBD1 (5 bases). The CDR3 covers 15 residues. Trimming cost V 4 bases and J 4 bases, with 16 bases left between them. The germline V gene encodes CDR1 SGHRS and CDR2 YFSETQ. The CDR3 here is CASSPRQSGADTQYF. The CDR3 DNA follows: TGCGCCAGCAGCCCGAGACAGAGTGGAGCAGATACGCAGTATTTT.

The chain couples TRBV5-1 to TRBJ2-1; 11 bases line up with TRBD2. Germline V CDR1 and CDR2: SGHRS, YFSETQ. This CDR3 spans 16 amino acids. With 3 bases clipped from V and 2 bases from J, the junction kept 4 bases outside the gene matches. The CDR3 spells CASSSGTSGTYNEQFF. The CDR3 DNA reads TGCGCCAGCAGCTCTGGGACTAGCGGCACCTACAATGAGCAGTTCTTC.

This clone was recorded a few times. This sequence joins TRBV18 and TRBJ2-1; no clear D. Germline V lookup: CDR1 KGHSH, CDR2 LQKENI. V lost 2 bases and J lost 9, with 11 bases in between. This CDR3 has 13 amino acids. CDR3 region: CASSPSLEVEQFF. DNA for the CDR3: TGTGCCAGCTCACCATCTCTAGAGGTTGAGCAGTTCTTC.

This chain links TRBV7-9 with TRBJ2-6; TRBD2 is a possible D gene (6 bases). The V end lost 4 bases, the J end lost 1 base, and 17 bases lay between the germline ends. The germline V gene encodes CDR1 SEHNR and CDR2 FQNEAQ (reference sequence). The CDR3 covers 18 residues. The DNA for the CDR3 is TGTGCCAGCAGCTCCGGGAGAACAGGTTCTTCTGGGGCCAACGTCCTGACTTTC. Translating it yields CASSSGRTGSSGANVLTF.

This clone was found a few times. The CDR3 sequence: CSVGGLGETQYF. CDR3 nucleotides: TGCAGCGTTGGAGGACTAGGGGAGACCCAGTACTTC. This sequence joins TRBV29-1 and TRBJ2-5; TRBD2 aligns across 7 bases. The germline gives CDR1 SQVTM, CDR2 ANQGSEA. J was trimmed by 5 bases and V by 4 bases; bases with no gene match: 4. The CDR3 extends over 12 amino acids.

V gene TRBV4-1 combines with J gene TRBJ2-5; tentatively, D is TRBD1 (5 bases). The CDR3 spans 15 residues. Deletions cut 0 bases from V and 2 bases from J, with 10 bases between. Germline V gene sequence: CDR1 MGHRA, CDR2 YSYEKL. CDR3 nucleotide sequence: TGCGCCAGCAGCCAAGATCAGACAGTTCAAGAGACCCAGTACTTC. It codes for CASSQDQTVQETQYF.

Concerning this clone itself: Other DNA sequences in this sample translate to the same CDR3. In nucleotides, the CDR3 is TGTGCCAGCTCACCCGGGACAGGAGAAGAGACCCAGTACTTC. Amino acid sequence: CASSPGTGEETQYF. V and J are TRBV18 and TRBJ2-5; TRBD1 matches 8 bases. This CDR3 spans 14 amino acids. With V trimmed by 3 bases and J by 3 bases, 3 bases remained unmatched. The germline V gene has CDR1 KGHSH and CDR2 LQKENI.

The V and J genes are TRBV5-1 and TRBJ2-5; 10 nucleotides line up with TRBD2. J lost 5 bases, V lost 7 bases, and 8 bases had no gene match. The CDR3 loop spans 14 amino acids. Looked up from germline, CDR1 is SGHRS and CDR2 is YFSETQ. The DNA for the CDR3 is TGCGCCAGCTCTAGCGGGGGTAGGGCGGAGACCCAGTACTTC. Protein product: CASSSGGRAETQYF.

J is TRBJ1-3 and V is TRBV5-4; 11 positions match TRBD1. Germline trimming cut 2 bases from V and 8 bases from J; bases unmatched to any gene: 3. The V gene's germline CDR1 is SGHNT and CDR2 YYREEE (reference sequence). CDR3 length: 14 amino acids. CDR3 sequence (DNA): TGTGCCAGCAGCTTACCGGGACAGGGGGACACCATATATTTT. Translated: CASSLPGQGDTIYF.